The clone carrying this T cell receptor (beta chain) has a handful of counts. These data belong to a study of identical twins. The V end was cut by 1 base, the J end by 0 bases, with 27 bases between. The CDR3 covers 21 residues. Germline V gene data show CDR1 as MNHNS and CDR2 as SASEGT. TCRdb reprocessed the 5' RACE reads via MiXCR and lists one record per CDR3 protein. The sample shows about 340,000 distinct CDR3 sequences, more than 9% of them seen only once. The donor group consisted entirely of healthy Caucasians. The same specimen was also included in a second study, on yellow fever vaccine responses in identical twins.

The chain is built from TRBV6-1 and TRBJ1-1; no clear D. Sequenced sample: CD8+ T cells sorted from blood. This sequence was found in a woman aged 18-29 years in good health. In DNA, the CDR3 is TGTGCCAGCAGTGAAGATACCGCTCGCTCGGGATTTCGTACCATGAACACTGAAGCTTTCTTT. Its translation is CASSEDTARSGFRTMNTEAFF.